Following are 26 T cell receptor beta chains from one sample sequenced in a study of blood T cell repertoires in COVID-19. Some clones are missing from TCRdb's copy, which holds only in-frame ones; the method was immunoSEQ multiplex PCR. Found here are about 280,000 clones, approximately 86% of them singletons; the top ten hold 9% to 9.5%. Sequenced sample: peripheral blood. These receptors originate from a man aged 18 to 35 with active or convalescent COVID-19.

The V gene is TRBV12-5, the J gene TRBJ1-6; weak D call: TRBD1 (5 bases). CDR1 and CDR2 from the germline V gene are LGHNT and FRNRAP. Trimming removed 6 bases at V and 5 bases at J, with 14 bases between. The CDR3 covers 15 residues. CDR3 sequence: CASGSGGTDNSPLHF. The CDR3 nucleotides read TGTGCTAGTGGGTCGGGGGGGACGGATAATTCACCCCTCCACTTT.

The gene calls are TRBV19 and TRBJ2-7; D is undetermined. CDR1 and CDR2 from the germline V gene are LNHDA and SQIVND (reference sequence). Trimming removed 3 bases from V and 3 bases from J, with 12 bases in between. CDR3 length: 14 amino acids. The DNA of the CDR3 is TGTGCCAGTAGTATTGCGGTCCCCTACTACGAGCAGTACTTC. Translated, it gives CASSIAVPYYEQYF.

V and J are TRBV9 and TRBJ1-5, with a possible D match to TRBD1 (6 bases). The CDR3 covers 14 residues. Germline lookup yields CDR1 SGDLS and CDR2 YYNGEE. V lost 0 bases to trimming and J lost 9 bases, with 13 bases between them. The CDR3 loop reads CASSVGGRGGPQHF. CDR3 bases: TGTGCCAGCAGCGTAGGCGGCAGGGGTGGGCCCCAGCATTTT.

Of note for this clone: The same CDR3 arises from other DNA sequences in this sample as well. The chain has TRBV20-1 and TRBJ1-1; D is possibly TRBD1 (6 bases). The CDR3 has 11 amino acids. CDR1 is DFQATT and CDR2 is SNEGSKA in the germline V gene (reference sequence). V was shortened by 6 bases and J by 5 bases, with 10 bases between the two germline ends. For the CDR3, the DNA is TGCAGTGCCCGGACAGAAACTGAAGCTTTCTTT. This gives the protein CSARTETEAFF.

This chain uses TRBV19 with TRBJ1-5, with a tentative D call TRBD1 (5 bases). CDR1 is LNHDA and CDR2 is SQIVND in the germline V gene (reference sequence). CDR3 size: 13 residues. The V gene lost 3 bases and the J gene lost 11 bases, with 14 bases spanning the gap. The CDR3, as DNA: TGTGCCAGTAGTATGGGAGCCGGGGGAACCCAGCATTTT. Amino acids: CASSMGAGGTQHF.

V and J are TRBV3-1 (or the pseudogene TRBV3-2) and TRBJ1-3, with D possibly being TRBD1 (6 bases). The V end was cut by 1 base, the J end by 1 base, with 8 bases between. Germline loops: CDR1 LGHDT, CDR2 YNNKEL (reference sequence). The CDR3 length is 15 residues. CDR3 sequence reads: CASSQADRSGNTIYF. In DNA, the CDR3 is TGTGCCAGCAGCCAAGCCGACAGGTCTGGAAACACCATATATTTT.

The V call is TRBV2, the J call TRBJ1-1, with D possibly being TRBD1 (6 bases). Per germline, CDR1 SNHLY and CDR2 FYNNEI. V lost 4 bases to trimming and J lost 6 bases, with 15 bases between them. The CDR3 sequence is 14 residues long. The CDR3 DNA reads TGTGCCAGCAGTGGATTCCGGGACACCCCTGAAGCTTTCTTT. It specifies CASSGFRDTPEAFF.

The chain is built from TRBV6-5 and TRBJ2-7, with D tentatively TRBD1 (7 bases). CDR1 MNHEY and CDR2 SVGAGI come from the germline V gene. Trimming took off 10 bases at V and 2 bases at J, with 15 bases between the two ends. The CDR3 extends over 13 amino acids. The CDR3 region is CATPGRGAYEQYF. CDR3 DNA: TGTGCCACCCCGGGCAGGGGGGCCTACGAGCAGTACTTC.

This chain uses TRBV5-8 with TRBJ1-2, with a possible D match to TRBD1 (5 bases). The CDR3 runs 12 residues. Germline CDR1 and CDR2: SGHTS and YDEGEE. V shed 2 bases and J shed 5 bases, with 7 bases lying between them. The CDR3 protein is CASSFPGYGYTF. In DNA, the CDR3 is TGTGCCAGCAGCTTTCCAGGGTATGGCTACACCTTC. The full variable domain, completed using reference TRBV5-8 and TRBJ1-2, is EAGVTQSPTHLIKTRGQQATLRCSPISGHTSVYWYQQALGLGLQFLLWYDEGEERNRGNFPPRFSGRQFPNYSSELNVNALELEDSALYLCASSFPGYGYTFGSGTRLTVV.

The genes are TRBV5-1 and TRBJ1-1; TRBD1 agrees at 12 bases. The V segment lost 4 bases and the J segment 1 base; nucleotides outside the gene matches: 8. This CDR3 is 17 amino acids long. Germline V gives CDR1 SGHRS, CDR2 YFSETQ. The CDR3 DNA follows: TGCGCCAGCAGCATGGTTGGGACAGGGGGCGCGAACACTGAAGCTTTCTTT. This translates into CASSMVGTGGANTEAFF.

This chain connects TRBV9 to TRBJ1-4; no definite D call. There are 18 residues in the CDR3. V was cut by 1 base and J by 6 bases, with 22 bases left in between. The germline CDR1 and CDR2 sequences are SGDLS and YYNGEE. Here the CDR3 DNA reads TGTGCCAGCAGCGTAAGGTCCTTCTTAGACGAGGCTGATGAAAAACTGTTTTTT. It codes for CASSVRSFLDEADEKLFF.

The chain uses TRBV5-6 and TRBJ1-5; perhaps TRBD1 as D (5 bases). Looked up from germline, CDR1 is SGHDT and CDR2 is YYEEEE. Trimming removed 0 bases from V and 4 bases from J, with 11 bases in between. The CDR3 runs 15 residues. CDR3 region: CASSLGDRPNQPQHF. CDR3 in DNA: TGTGCCAGCAGCTTGGGAGACAGACCTAATCAGCCCCAGCATTTT.

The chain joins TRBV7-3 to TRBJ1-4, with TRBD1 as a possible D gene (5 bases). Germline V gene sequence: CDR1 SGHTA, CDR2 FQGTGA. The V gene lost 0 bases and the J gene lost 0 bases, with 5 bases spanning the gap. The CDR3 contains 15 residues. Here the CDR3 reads CASSLTGATNEKLFF. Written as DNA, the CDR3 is TGTGCCAGCAGCTTAACAGGGGCAACTAATGAAAAACTGTTTTTT.

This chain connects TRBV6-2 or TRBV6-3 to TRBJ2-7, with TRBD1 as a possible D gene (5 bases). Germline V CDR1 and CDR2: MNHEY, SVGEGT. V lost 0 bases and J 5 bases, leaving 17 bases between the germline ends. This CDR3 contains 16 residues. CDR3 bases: TGTGCCAGCAGTTACTCGATCAGGGTTGAATCTGACGAGCAGTACTTC. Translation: CASSYSIRVESDEQYF.

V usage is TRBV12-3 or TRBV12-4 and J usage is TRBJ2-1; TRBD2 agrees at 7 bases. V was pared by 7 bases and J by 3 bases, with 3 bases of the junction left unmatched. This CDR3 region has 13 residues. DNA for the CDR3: TGTGCCAGCATTCGGGGGGACTACAATGAGCAGTTCTTC. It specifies CASIRGDYNEQFF.

CDR3 residues: CASSQAGGPYNEQFF. The CDR3 DNA reads as TGTGCCAGCAGCCAAGCGGGGGGACCCTACAATGAGCAGTTCTTC. The rearrangement joins TRBV5-8 to TRBJ2-1; TRBD2 matches at 9 bases. The CDR3 covers 15 residues. With 4 bases clipped from V and 2 bases from J, the junction kept 4 bases outside the gene matches. From germline, CDR1 is SGHTS and CDR2 YDEGEE.

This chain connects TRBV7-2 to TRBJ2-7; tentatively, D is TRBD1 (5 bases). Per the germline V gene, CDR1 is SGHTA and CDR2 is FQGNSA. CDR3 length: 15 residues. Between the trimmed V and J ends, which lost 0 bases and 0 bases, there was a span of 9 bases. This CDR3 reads CASSLASQGSYEQYF. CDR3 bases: TGTGCCAGCAGCTTAGCATCTCAGGGCTCCTACGAGCAGTACTTC.

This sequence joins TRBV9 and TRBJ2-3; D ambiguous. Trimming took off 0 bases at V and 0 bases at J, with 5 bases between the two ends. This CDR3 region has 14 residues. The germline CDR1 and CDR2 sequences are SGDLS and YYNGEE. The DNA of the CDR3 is TGTGCCAGCAGCGTAGATATTAGCACAGATACGCAGTATTTT. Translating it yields CASSVDISTDTQYF. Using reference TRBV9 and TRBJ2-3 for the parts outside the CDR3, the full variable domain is DSGVTQTPKHLITATGQRVTLRCSPRSGDLSVYWYQQSLDQGLQFLIQYYNGEERAKGNILERFSAQQFPDLHSELNLSSLELGDSALYFCASSVDISTDTQYFGPGTRLTVL.

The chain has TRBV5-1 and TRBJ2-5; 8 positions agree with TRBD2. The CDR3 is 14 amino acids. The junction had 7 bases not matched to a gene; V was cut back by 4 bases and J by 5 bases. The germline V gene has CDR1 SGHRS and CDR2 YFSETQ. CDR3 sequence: CASSPPGGVETQYF. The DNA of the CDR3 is TGCGCCAGCAGCCCCCCGGGAGGGGTTGAGACCCAGTACTTC.

The CDR3 spells CASSLEAGFKTQYF. In DNA form, the CDR3 reads TGTGCCAGCAGCTTAGAGGCAGGGTTTAAGACCCAGTACTTC. The V gene is TRBV7-9, the J gene TRBJ2-5; D possibly corresponds to TRBD1 (5 bases). Germline CDR1 and CDR2: SEHNR and FQNEAQ (reference sequence). This CDR3 region has 14 residues. The germline V and J ends were trimmed by 1 base and 6 bases, with 12 bases remaining between them. The full variable domain, its missing parts supplied by reference TRBV7-9 and TRBJ2-5, is DTGVSQNPRHKITKRGQNVTFRCDPISEHNRLYWYRQTLGQGPEFLTYFQNEAQLEKSRLLSDRFSAERPKGSFSTLEIQRTEQGDSAMYLCASSLEAGFKTQYFGPGTRLLVL.

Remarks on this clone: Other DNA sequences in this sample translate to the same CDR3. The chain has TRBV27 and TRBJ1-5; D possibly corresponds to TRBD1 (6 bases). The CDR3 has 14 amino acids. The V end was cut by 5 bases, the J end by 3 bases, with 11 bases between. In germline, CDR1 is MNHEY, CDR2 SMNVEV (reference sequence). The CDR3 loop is CASSPQGNNQPQHF. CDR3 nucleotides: TGTGCCAGCAGTCCCCAGGGGAACAATCAGCCCCAGCATTTT.

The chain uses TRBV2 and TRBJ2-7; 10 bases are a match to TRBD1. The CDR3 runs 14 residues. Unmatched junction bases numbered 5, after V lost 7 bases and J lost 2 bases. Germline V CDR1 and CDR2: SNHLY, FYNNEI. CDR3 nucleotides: TGTGCCAGCACTACTGGACAGGGGGCCTACGAGCAGTACTTC. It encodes CASTTGQGAYEQYF.

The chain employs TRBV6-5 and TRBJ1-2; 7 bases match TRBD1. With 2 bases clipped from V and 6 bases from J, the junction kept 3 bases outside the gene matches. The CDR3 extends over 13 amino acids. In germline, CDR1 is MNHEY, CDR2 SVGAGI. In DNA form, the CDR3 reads TGTGCCAGCAGTTACACAGGGGTACATGGCTACACCTTC. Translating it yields CASSYTGVHGYTF.

CDR3 loop: CAISDLGGTNEKLFF. CDR3 DNA sequence: TGTGCCATCAGTGATCTGGGGGGGACTAATGAAAAACTGTTTTTT. The chain combines TRBV10-3 with TRBJ1-4; D is perhaps TRBD1 (5 bases). V was cut by 3 bases and J by 2 bases, with 10 bases left in between. Germline loops: CDR1 ENHRY, CDR2 SYGVKD. This CDR3 has 15 amino acids.

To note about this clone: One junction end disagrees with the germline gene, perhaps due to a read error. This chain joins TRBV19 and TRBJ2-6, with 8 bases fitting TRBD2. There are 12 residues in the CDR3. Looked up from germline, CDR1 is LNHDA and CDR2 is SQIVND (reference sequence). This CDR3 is CGGGSGANVLTF. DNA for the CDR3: TGCGGGGGGGGCTCTGGGGCCAACGTCCTGACTTTC.

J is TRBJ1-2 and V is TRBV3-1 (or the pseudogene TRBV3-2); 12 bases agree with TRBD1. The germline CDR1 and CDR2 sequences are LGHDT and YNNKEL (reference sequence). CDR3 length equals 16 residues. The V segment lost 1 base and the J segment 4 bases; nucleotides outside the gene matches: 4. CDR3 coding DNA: TGTGCCAGCAGCCAAGCTGGGACAGGGGGCTTCTATGGCTACACCTTC. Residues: CASSQAGTGGFYGYTF.